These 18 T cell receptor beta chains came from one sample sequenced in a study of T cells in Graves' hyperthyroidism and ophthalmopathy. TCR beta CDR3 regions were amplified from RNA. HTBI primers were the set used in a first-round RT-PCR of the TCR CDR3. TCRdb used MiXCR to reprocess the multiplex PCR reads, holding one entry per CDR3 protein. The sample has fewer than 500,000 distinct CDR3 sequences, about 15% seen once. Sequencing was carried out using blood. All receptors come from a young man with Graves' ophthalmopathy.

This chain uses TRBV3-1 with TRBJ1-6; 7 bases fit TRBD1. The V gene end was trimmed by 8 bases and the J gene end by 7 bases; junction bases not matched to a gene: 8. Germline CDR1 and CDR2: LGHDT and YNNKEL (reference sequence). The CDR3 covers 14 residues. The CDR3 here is CASSRGQTNSPLHF. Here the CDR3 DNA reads TGTGCCAGCTCCAGGGGACAGACAAATTCACCCCTCCACTTT.

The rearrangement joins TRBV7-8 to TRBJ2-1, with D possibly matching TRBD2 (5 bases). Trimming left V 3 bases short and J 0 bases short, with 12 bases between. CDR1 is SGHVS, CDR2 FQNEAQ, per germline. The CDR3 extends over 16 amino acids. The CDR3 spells CASSLYGVSSYNEQFF. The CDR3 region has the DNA TGTGCCAGCAGCTTGTACGGGGTCAGCTCCTACAATGAGCAGTTCTTC.

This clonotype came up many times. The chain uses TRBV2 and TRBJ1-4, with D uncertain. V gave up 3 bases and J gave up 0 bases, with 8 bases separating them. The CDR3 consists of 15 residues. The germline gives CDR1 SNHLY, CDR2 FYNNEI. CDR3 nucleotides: TGTGCCAGCAGTGACGCCGTGGCAACTAATGAAAAACTGTTTTTT. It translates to CASSDAVATNEKLFF.

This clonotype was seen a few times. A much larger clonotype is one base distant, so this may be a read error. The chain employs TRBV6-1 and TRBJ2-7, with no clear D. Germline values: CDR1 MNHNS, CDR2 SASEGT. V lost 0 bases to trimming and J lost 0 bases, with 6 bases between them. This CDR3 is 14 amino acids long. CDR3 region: CASSEADRSYEQYF. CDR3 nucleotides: TGTGCCAGCAGTGAAGCGGACCGCTCCTACGAGCAGTACTTC.

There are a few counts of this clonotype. CDR3 sequence: CASSSSFSSGYTF. For the CDR3, the DNA is TGTGCCAGCAGCAGTAGTTTCTCGTCTGGCTACACCTTC. V usage is TRBV6-1 and J usage is TRBJ1-2; D is undetermined. This CDR3 region has 13 residues. V gave up 6 bases and J gave up 7 bases, with 15 bases separating them. CDR1 and CDR2 from the germline V gene are MNHNS and SASEGT.

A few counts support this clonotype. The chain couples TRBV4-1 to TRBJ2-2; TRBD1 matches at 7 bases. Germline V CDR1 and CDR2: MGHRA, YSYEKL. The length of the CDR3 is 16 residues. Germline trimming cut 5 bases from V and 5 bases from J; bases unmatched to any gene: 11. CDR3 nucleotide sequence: TGCGCCAGCAGCATCCGACAGGGACAGTGGACCGGGGAGCTGTTTTTT. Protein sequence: CASSIRQGQWTGELFF.

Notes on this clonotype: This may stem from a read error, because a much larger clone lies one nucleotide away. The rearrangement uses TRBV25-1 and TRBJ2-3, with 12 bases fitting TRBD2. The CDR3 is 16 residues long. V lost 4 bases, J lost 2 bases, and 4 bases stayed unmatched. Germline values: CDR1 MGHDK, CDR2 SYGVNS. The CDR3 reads CASSGGLAGLTDTQYF. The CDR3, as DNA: TGTGCCAGCAGTGGAGGACTAGCGGGACTCACAGATACGCAGTATTTT.

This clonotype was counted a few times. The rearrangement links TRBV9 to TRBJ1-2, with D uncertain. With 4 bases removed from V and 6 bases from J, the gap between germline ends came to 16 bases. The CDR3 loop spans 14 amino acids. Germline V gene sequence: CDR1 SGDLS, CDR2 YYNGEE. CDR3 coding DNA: TGTGCCAGCAGCTCCCAACCAATCGGGGATGGCTACACCTTC. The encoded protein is CASSSQPIGDGYTF.

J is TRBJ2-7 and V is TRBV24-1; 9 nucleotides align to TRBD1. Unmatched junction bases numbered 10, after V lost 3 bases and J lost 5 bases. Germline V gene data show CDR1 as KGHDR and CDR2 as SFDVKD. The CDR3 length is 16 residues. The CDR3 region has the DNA TGTGCCACCAGTGATGGCACCGGGACAGGGTCCCACGAGCAGTACTTC. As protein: CATSDGTGTGSHEQYF.

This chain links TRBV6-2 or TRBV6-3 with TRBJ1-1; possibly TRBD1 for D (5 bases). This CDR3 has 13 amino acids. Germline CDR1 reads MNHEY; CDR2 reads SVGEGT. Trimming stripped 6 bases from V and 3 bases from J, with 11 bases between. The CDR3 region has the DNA TGTGCCAGCAGCGGGGCATTAGACACTGAAGCTTTCTTT. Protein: CASSGALDTEAFF.

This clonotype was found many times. The CDR3 nucleotides are TGTGCCACCACCCGCGCTAACAATGAGCAGTTCTTC. It yields the protein CATTRANNEQFF. The chain joins TRBV10-3 to TRBJ2-1; no firm D call. The CDR3 runs to 12 residues. V was trimmed by 10 bases and J by 5 bases, leaving 12 bases between them. Germline loops: CDR1 ENHRY, CDR2 SYGVKD.

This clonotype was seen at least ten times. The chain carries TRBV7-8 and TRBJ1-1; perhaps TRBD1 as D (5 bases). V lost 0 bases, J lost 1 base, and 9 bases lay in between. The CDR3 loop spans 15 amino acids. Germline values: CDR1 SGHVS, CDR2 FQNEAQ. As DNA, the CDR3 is TGTGCCAGCAGCTTAGCCTTGACAGAGAACACTGAAGCTTTCTTT. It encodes CASSLALTENTEAFF.

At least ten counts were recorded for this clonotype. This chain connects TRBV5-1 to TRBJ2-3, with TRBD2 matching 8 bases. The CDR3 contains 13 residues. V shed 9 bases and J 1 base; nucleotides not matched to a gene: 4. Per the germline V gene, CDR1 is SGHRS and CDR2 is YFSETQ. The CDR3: CATRGDGTDTQYF. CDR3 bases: TGCGCCACGCGGGGGGACGGCACAGATACGCAGTATTTT.

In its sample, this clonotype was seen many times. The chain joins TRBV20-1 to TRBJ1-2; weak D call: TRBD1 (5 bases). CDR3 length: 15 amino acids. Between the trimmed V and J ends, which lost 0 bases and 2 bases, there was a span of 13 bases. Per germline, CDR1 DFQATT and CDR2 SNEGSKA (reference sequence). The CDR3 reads CSARDTRDLNYGYTF. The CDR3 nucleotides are TGCAGTGCTAGAGATACCCGGGACCTAAACTATGGCTACACCTTC.

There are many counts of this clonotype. In DNA, the CDR3 is TGCAGTGCTAGTGATCTGGGGGAGGAGACCCAGTACTTC. Translating gives CSASDLGEETQYF. The chain carries TRBV20-1 and TRBJ2-5; D may correspond to TRBD1 or TRBD2 (5 bases each). Between the trimmed V and J ends, which lost 3 bases and 5 bases, there was a span of 13 bases. The germline V gene has CDR1 DFQATT and CDR2 SNEGSKA (reference sequence). The CDR3 runs 13 residues.

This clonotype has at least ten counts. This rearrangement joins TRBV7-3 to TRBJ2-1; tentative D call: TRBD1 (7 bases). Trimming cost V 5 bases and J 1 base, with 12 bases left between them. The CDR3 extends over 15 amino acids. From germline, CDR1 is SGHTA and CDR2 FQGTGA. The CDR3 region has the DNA TGTGCCAGCAGCGACCCAGGGGGGTCCTACAATGAGCAGTTCTTC. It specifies CASSDPGGSYNEQFF.

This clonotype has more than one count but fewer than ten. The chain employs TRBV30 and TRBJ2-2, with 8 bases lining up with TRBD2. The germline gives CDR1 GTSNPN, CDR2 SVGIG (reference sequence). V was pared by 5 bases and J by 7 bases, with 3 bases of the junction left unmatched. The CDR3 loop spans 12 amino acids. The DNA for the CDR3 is TGTGCCTGGGAGCGGGAGCACGGGGAGCTGTTTTTT. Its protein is CAWEREHGELFF.

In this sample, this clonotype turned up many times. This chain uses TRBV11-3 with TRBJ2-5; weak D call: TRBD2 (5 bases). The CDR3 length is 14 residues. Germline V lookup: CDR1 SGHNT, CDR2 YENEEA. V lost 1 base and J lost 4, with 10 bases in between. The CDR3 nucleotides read TGTGCCAGCAGCTTAGGAGGGTTTCGAGAGACCCAGTACTTC. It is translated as CASSLGGFRETQYF. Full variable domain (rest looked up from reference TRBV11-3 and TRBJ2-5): EAGVVQSPRYKIIEKKQPVAFWCNPISGHNTLYWYLQNLGQGPELLIRYENEEAVDDSQLPKDRFSAERLKGVDSTLKIQPAELGDSAVYLCASSLGGFRETQYFGPGTRLLVL.